The 30 T cell receptor beta chains given below trace back to one sample, sequenced in a study of shared clonotypes between healthy human individuals. Data came from immunoSEQ multiplex PCR; TCRdb stores just in-frame clones and leaves some out. This table has about 1.5 million clones, roughly 97% appearing once. The sample taken for sequencing was naive CD4+ T cells sorted from blood. The subset was: CD45RA+ positively selected. The receptors were sampled from a man aged 25 to 40 in good health.

This clone was seen just once. The V and J genes are TRBV5-5 and TRBJ2-7; D is undetermined. Germline V lookup: CDR1 SGHKS, CDR2 YYEKEE (reference sequence). Trimming stripped 4 bases from V and 4 bases from J, with 15 bases between. This CDR3 region has 14 residues. The CDR3 loop reads CASSRSVNGYEQYF. CDR3 bases: TGTGCCAGCAGCAGGAGCGTGAACGGGTACGAGCAGTACTTC.

Points on this clone: This specimen includes other DNA sequences encoding the same CDR3. The genes are TRBV29-1 and TRBJ2-7, with 9 bases that match TRBD1. CDR3 length equals 12 residues. V dropped 7 bases and J dropped 3; count of bases not matched to a gene: 4. Germline V gene sequence: CDR1 SQVTM, CDR2 ANQGSEA. CDR3 nucleotide sequence: TGCAGCGCCGGGACAGGGAACTACGAGCAGTACTTC. Translation: CSAGTGNYEQYF.

The chain is built from TRBV27 and TRBJ2-7; 11 bases align to TRBD2. Germline-derived CDR1 and CDR2 are MNHEY and SMNVEV (reference sequence). With 7 bases clipped from V and 6 bases from J, the junction kept 17 bases outside the gene matches. The CDR3 contains 17 residues. The CDR3 bases are TGTGCCAGCAACCTACCCATGGAGGGCCTAGCGGGAGGCGAGCAGTACTTC. Translated: CASNLPMEGLAGGEQYF.

Remarks on this clone: This CDR3 is also generated by other DNA sequences in the sample. The V gene is TRBV9, the J gene TRBJ1-2; the D is unclear. The CDR3 extends over 13 amino acids. Per germline, CDR1 SGDLS and CDR2 YYNGEE. V dropped 0 bases and J dropped 2 bases, with 5 bases sitting between them. This chain's CDR3 is CASSVAGNYGYTF. CDR3 DNA: TGTGCCAGCAGCGTAGCGGGGAACTATGGCTACACCTTC.

This chain links TRBV5-1 with TRBJ2-7, with D possibly TRBD2 on 5 matching bases. Germline V gene lookup returns CDR1 SGHRS and CDR2 YFSETQ. V was trimmed by 4 bases and J by 0 bases, leaving 8 bases between them. The CDR3 runs to 13 residues. CDR3 sequence (DNA): TGCGCCAGCAGCCCGACTAACTCCTACGAGCAGTACTTC. Amino acid sequence: CASSPTNSYEQYF.

This chain links TRBV2 with TRBJ1-3; D not certain. This CDR3 comprises 14 residues. V lost 1 base to trimming and J lost 5 bases, with 9 bases between them. Germline V lookup: CDR1 SNHLY, CDR2 FYNNEI. In nucleotides, the CDR3 is TGTGCCAGCAGTGAAGATTTTCGTCGAAACACCATATATTTT. Translation: CASSEDFRRNTIYF. Supplemented by reference TRBV2 and TRBJ1-3, the full variable domain reads EPEVTQTPSHQVTQMGQEVILRCVPISNHLYFYWYRQILGQKVEFLVSFYNNEISEKSEIFDDQFSVERPDGSNFTLKIRSTKLEDSAMYFCASSEDFRRNTIYFGEGSWLTVV.

V usage is TRBV28 and J usage is TRBJ2-7; the D call may be TRBD1 or TRBD2 (5 bases each). CDR1 is MDHEN, CDR2 SYDVKM, per germline. The CDR3 has 16 residues. Trimming took 6 bases from V and 4 from J, leaving 22 bases between them. The CDR3 is CASSPAGAASHYEQYF. The CDR3 coding sequence is TGTGCCAGCAGCCCCGCCGGGGCGGCGAGCCATTACGAGCAGTACTTC.

The genes are TRBV9 and TRBJ1-3; 11 nucleotides line up with TRBD1. Looked up from germline, CDR1 is SGDLS and CDR2 is YYNGEE. The V segment lost 2 bases and the J segment 0 bases; nucleotides outside the gene matches: 4. The CDR3 runs 17 residues. Written as DNA, the CDR3 is TGTGCCAGCAGCGTCCAAGGGACAGGGGGCTCTGGAAACACCATATATTTT. Translating gives CASSVQGTGGSGNTIYF.

The chain carries TRBV6-5 and TRBJ2-7, with 12 bases matching TRBD1. J lost 6 bases, V lost 6 bases, and 9 bases had no gene match. This CDR3 is 15 amino acids long. CDR1 and CDR2 (germline): MNHEY, SVGAGI. CDR3 region: CASRNPGQGAGEQYF. The CDR3 bases are TGTGCCAGCAGAAATCCGGGACAGGGGGCCGGCGAGCAGTACTTC.

A word on this clone: Other DNA sequences in the sample encode the same CDR3. V and J are TRBV5-4 and TRBJ2-7; D is undetermined. The CDR3 length is 13 residues. V lost 0 bases and J lost 0, with 4 bases in between. Germline assignment: CDR1 SGHNT and CDR2 YYREEE (reference sequence). The CDR3 sequence is CASSLGVSYEQYF. CDR3 DNA sequence: TGTGCCAGCAGCTTGGGGGTCTCCTACGAGCAGTACTTC. Drawing the rest from reference TRBV5-4 and TRBJ2-7, the complete variable domain is ETGVTQSPTHLIKTRGQQVTLRCSSQSGHNTVSWYQQALGQGPQFIFQYYREEENGRGNFPPRFSGLQFPNYSSELNVNALELDDSALYLCASSLGVSYEQYFGPGTRLTVT.

The chain carries TRBV28 and TRBJ2-4, with a weak D call TRBD1 (6 bases). V gave up 3 bases and J gave up 1 base, with 10 bases separating them. Germline V gene lookup returns CDR1 MDHEN and CDR2 SYDVKM. This CDR3 is built from 15 residues. CDR3 amino acids: CASSLTGPAKNIQYF. The CDR3 DNA is TGTGCCAGCAGTTTGACAGGTCCGGCCAAAAACATTCAGTACTTC.

This clone was found once. The rearrangement joins TRBV7-9 to TRBJ1-1, with D unresolved. Trimming took 0 bases from V and 0 from J, leaving 8 bases between them. Germline V gene sequence: CDR1 SEHNR, CDR2 FQNEAQ (reference sequence). The CDR3 is made up of 15 amino acids. The CDR3 here is CASSLARNMNTEAFF. In nucleotides, the CDR3 is TGTGCCAGCAGCTTAGCCCGGAATATGAACACTGAAGCTTTCTTT. Full variable domain (missing parts from reference TRBV7-9 and TRBJ1-1): DTGVSQNPRHKITKRGQNVTFRCDPISEHNRLYWYRQTLGQGPEFLTYFQNEAQLEKSRLLSDRFSAERPKGSFSTLEIQRTEQGDSAMYLCASSLARNMNTEAFFGQGTRLTVV.

A few counts support this clone. The chain recombines TRBV6-6 with TRBJ1-2; no definite D call. In germline, CDR1 is MNHNY, CDR2 SVGAGI (reference sequence). There are 14 residues in the CDR3. With 0 bases removed from V and 2 bases from J, the gap between germline ends came to 7 bases. The CDR3 DNA is TGTGCCAGCAGTTACTCTCCCAGGAACTATGGCTACACCTTC. This codes for CASSYSPRNYGYTF.

The V call is TRBV7-9, the J call TRBJ2-5; D might be TRBD1 (5 bases). Trimming removed 3 bases from V and 5 bases from J, with 22 bases in between. The germline V gene has CDR1 SEHNR and CDR2 FQNEAQ (reference sequence). This CDR3 spans 17 amino acids. The CDR3: CASSFPARQINWETQYF. CDR3 in DNA: TGTGCCAGCAGCTTCCCGGCCAGACAGATCAACTGGGAGACCCAGTACTTC. Using reference TRBV7-9 and TRBJ2-5 for the parts outside the CDR3, the full variable domain is DTGVSQNPRHKITKRGQNVTFRCDPISEHNRLYWYRQTLGQGPEFLTYFQNEAQLEKSRLLSDRFSAERPKGSFSTLEIQRTEQGDSAMYLCASSFPARQINWETQYFGPGTRLLVL.

About this clone itself: Other DNA variants within this sample encode the same CDR3. The chain recombines TRBV15 with TRBJ2-7, with 7 bases matching TRBD1. Germline V gives CDR1 LNHNV, CDR2 YYDKDF (reference sequence). The CDR3 covers 14 residues. J gave up 2 bases and V 0 bases, and 1 base lay outside the gene matches. The CDR3, as DNA: TGTGCCACCAGCAGAGAGCAGGGGGCCTACGAGCAGTACTTC. Amino acid sequence: CATSREQGAYEQYF.

The chain employs TRBV25-1 and TRBJ2-7; D uncertain. Germline V gives CDR1 MGHDK, CDR2 SYGVNS. The CDR3 has 15 amino acids. V lost 4 bases and J 2 bases, leaving 15 bases between the germline ends. Here the CDR3 reads CASSGPRTRAYEQYF. The CDR3 coding sequence is TGTGCCAGCAGTGGGCCTAGAACTCGGGCCTACGAGCAGTACTTC.

J is TRBJ2-1 and V is TRBV2; tentatively, D is TRBD1 (5 bases). This CDR3 contains 16 residues. The germline gives CDR1 SNHLY, CDR2 FYNNEI. Trimming pared 4 bases from V and 4 bases from J, leaving 17 bases between. CDR3 protein: CASSGRAANIYNEQFF. For the CDR3, the DNA is TGTGCCAGCAGTGGCAGGGCAGCAAATATTTACAATGAGCAGTTCTTC.

This chain links TRBV7-2 with TRBJ2-7, with D maybe TRBD2 (5 bases). This CDR3 is built from 15 residues. Germline lookup yields CDR1 SGHTA and CDR2 FQGNSA. V lost 3 bases to trimming and J lost 2 bases, with 14 bases between them. This CDR3 reads CASSFLAVRTYEQYF. In DNA, the CDR3 is TGTGCCAGCAGCTTCCTAGCCGTGAGAACCTACGAGCAGTACTTC.

The chain carries TRBV5-5 and TRBJ2-3; the D gene could be TRBD1 or TRBD2 (5 bases each). Germline lookup yields CDR1 SGHKS and CDR2 YYEKEE (reference sequence). Between the trimmed V and J ends, which lost 0 bases and 2 bases, there was a span of 10 bases. The length of the CDR3 is 15 residues. DNA of the CDR3: TGTGCCAGCAGCTTGGTGGGGGTCCACACAGATACGCAGTATTTT. Residues: CASSLVGVHTDTQYF.

The rearrangement links TRBV6-5 to TRBJ1-2; 7 bases line up with TRBD1. This CDR3 has 15 residues. The ends lost 5 bases at V and 3 bases at J; junction bases unmatched: 9. Germline lookup yields CDR1 MNHEY and CDR2 SVGAGI. Here the CDR3 reads CASSTRQGEDYGYTF. For the CDR3, the DNA is TGTGCCAGCAGTACCCGACAGGGCGAGGACTATGGCTACACCTTC.

The chain carries TRBV7-6 and TRBJ2-5; D ambiguous. CDR1 is SGHVS, CDR2 FNYEAQ, per germline. V was pared by 2 bases and J by 1 base, with 11 bases between. This CDR3 is built from 15 residues. This CDR3 reads CASSLLANPQETQYF. The CDR3 DNA sequence: TGTGCCAGCAGCTTACTTGCGAACCCCCAAGAGACCCAGTACTTC. The full variable domain, rest sourced from reference TRBV7-6 and TRBJ2-5, is GAGVSQSPRYKVTKRGQDVALRCDPISGHVSLYWYRQALGQGPEFLTYFNYEAQQDKSGLPNDRFSAERPEGSISTLTIQRTEQRDSAMYRCASSLLANPQETQYFGPGTRLLVL.

The chain carries TRBV11-2 and TRBJ2-2; 10 bases map to TRBD1. The V gene's germline CDR1 is SGHAT and CDR2 FQNNGV. This CDR3 has 16 amino acids. V lost 6 bases to trimming and J lost 7 bases; unmatched junction nucleotides: 11. CDR3 region: CASRKLGTGVIGELFF. For the CDR3, the DNA is TGTGCCAGCAGGAAACTAGGGACAGGGGTGATCGGGGAGCTGTTTTTT.

This chain uses TRBV4-3 with TRBJ2-3; the D is unclear. This CDR3 comprises 16 residues. Germline CDR1 LGHNA, CDR2 YSLEER. Trimming left V 2 bases short and J 6 bases short, with 18 bases between. The CDR3 protein is CASSQMFRGSQDTQYF. Written as DNA, the CDR3 is TGCGCCAGCAGCCAAATGTTTCGCGGTTCCCAGGATACGCAGTATTTT.

The chain links TRBV10-3 to TRBJ2-7; TRBD2 aligns across 7 bases. CDR1 ENHRY and CDR2 SYGVKD come from the germline V gene. The CDR3 has 13 residues. V shed 7 bases, J shed 4 bases, and the junction held 7 bases outside the gene matches. In nucleotides, the CDR3 is TGTGCCATCACTAGCGGCCCCATTTACGAGCAGTACTTC. As protein: CAITSGPIYEQYF.

CDR3 region: CASSPRGNYGYTF. Here the CDR3 DNA reads TGTGCCAGCAGCCCACGGGGAAACTATGGCTACACCTTC. The rearrangement links TRBV7-2 to TRBJ1-2; D is undetermined. Germline assignment: CDR1 SGHTA and CDR2 FQGNSA. V was clipped by 5 bases and J by 2 bases, with 9 bases between them. CDR3 length equals 13 residues.

V usage is TRBV4-3 and J usage is TRBJ2-1; 7 nucleotides line up with TRBD2. The CDR3 is made up of 17 amino acids. V was pared by 1 base and J by 3 bases, with 9 bases of the junction left unmatched. CDR1 and CDR2 (germline): LGHNA, YSLEER. CDR3 nucleotide sequence: TGCGCCAGCAGCCAAGTTCAGGGACTAAGCTACTACAATGAGCAGTTCTTC. This gives the protein CASSQVQGLSYYNEQFF.

The chain joins TRBV28 to TRBJ2-1, with D unresolved. CDR1 MDHEN and CDR2 SYDVKM come from the germline V gene. V shed 2 bases and J shed 3 bases, with 20 bases lying between them. The CDR3 covers 18 residues. CDR3 DNA: TGTGCCAGCAGTTTAAGCCCCACCAGTTTGGGGTTCTACAATGAGCAGTTCTTC. Residues: CASSLSPTSLGFYNEQFF. The variable domain in full, with the rest retrieved from reference TRBV28 and TRBJ2-1, is DVKVTQSSRYLVKRTGEKVFLECVQDMDHENMFWYRQDPGLGLRLIYFSYDVKMKEKGDIPEGYSVSREKKERFSLILESASTNQTSMYLCASSLSPTSLGFYNEQFFGPGTRLTVL.

The CDR3: CASSLGRAGAYQETQYF. The CDR3 DNA is TGTGCCAGCAGCTTAGGGAGGGCGGGAGCGTACCAAGAGACCCAGTACTTC. J is TRBJ2-5 and V is TRBV7-8, with TRBD2 identical over 7 bases. CDR3 length: 17 amino acids. Germline trimming cut 1 base from V and 0 bases from J; bases unmatched to any gene: 8. Per the germline V gene, CDR1 is SGHVS and CDR2 is FQNEAQ.

The chain uses TRBV5-6 and TRBJ2-7, with D possibly TRBD2 on 5 matching bases. This CDR3 is 14 amino acids long. Deletions cut 3 bases from V and 2 bases from J, with 12 bases between. Germline-derived CDR1 and CDR2 are SGHDT and YYEEEE. In DNA form, the CDR3 reads TGTGCCAGCAGCTCCCCGGGGTGGACCTACGAGCAGTACTTC. Protein sequence: CASSSPGWTYEQYF.

The gene calls are TRBV7-9 and TRBJ1-3; 9 bases align to TRBD1. Trimming removed 5 bases from V and 4 bases from J; junction bases left unmatched: 9. This CDR3 comprises 16 residues. Germline V lookup: CDR1 SEHNR, CDR2 FQNEAQ (reference sequence). This CDR3 reads CASSLFRDREGNTIYF. For the CDR3, the DNA is TGTGCCAGCAGCCTCTTCCGGGACAGGGAAGGAAACACCATATATTTT.